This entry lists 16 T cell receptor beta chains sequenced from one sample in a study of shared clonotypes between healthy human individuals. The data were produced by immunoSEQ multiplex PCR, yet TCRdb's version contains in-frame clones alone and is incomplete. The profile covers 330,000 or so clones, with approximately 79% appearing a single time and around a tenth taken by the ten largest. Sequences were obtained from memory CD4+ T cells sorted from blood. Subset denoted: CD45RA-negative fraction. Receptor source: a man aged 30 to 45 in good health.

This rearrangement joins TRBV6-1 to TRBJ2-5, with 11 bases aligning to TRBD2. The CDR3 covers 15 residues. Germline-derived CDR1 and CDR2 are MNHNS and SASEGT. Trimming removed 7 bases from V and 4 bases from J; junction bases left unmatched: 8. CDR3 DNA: TGTGCCAGCACCAAGACTAGCGGGATGTCAGAGACCCAGTACTTC. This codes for CASTKTSGMSETQYF.

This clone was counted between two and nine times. CDR3 sequence: CASSLTGRSTDTQYF. DNA for the CDR3: TGCGCCAGCAGCTTGACCGGGAGGTCCACAGATACGCAGTATTTT. This chain links TRBV5-1 with TRBJ2-3; 7 bases line up with TRBD2. CDR1 SGHRS and CDR2 YFSETQ come from the germline V gene. The V gene end was trimmed by 1 base and the J gene end by 2 bases; junction bases not matched to a gene: 4. The CDR3 contains 15 residues.

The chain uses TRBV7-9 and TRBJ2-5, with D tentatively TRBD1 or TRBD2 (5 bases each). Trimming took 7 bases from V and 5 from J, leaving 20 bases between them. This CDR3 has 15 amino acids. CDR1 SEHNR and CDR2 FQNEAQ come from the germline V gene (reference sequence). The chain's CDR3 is CASIPSGAPRETQYF. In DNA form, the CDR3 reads TGTGCCAGCATCCCGTCCGGGGCCCCACGGGAGACCCAGTACTTC.

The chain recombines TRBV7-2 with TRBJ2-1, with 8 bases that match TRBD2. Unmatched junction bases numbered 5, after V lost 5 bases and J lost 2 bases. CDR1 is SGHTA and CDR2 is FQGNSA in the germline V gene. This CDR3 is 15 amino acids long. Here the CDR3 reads CASSPPGLAYNEQFF. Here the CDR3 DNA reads TGTGCCAGCAGCCCCCCGGGACTAGCCTACAATGAGCAGTTCTTC.

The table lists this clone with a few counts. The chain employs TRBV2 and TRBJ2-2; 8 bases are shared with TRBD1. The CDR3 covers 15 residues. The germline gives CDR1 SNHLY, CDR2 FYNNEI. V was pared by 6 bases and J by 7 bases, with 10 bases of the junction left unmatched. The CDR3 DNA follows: TGTGCCAGCAGCATGGACAGGGTTGAACACGGGGAGCTGTTTTTT. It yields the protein CASSMDRVEHGELFF.

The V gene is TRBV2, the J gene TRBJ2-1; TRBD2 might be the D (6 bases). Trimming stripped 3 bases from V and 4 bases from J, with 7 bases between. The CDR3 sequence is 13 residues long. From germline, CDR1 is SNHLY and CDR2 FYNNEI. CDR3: CASSDGGYNEQFF. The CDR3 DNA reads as TGTGCCAGCAGTGACGGGGGTTACAATGAGCAGTTCTTC.

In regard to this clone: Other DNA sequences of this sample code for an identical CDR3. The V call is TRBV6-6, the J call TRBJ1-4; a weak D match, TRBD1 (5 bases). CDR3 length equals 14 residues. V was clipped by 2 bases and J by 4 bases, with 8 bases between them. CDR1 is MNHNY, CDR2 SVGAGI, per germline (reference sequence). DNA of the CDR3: TGTGCCAGCAGTTACCTAGACAGTAATGAAAAACTGTTTTTT. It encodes CASSYLDSNEKLFF.

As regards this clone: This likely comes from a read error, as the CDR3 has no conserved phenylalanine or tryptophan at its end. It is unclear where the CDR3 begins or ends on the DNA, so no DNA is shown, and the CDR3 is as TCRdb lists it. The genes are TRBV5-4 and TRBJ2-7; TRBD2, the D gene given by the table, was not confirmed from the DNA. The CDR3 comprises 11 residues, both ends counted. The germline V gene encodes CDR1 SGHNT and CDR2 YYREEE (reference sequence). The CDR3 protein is CASSAAGAGLS.

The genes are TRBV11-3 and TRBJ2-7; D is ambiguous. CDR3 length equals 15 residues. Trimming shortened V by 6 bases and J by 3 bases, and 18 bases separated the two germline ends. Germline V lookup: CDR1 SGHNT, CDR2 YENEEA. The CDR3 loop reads CASRLPGACDYEQYF. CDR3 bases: TGTGCCAGCAGGCTACCGGGCGCGTGCGACTACGAGCAGTACTTC.

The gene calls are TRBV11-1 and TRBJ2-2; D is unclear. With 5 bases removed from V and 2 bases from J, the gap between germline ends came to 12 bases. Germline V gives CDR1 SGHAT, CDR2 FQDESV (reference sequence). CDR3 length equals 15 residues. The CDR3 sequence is CASSHDGVNTGELFF. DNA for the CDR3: TGTGCCAGCAGCCACGATGGAGTAAACACCGGGGAGCTGTTTTTT.

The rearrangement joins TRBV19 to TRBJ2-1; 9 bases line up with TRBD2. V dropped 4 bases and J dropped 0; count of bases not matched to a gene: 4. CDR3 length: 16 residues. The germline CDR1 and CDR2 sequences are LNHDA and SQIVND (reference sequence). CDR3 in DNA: TGTGCCAGTAGTACCATGGGACTAGCCTCCTACAATGAGCAGTTCTTC. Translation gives CASSTMGLASYNEQFF.

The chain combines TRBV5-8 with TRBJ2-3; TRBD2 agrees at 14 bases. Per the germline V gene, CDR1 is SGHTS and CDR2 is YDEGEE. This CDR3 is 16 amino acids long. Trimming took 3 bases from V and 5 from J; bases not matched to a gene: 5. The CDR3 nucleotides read TGTGCCAGCAGCTCGGGACTAGCGGGAGATGGAGATACGCAGTATTTT. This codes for CASSSGLAGDGDTQYF. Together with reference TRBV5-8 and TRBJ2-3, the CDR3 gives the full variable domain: EAGVTQSPTHLIKTRGQQATLRCSPISGHTSVYWYQQALGLGLQFLLWYDEGEERNRGNFPPRFSGRQFPNYSSELNVNALELEDSALYLCASSSGLAGDGDTQYFGPGTRLTVL.

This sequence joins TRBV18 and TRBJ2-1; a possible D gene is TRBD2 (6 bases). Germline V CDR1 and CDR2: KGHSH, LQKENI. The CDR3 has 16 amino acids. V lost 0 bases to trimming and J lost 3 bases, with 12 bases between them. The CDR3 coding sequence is TGTGCCAGCTCACCACCAAATAGCGGCGACTACAATGAGCAGTTCTTC. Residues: CASSPPNSGDYNEQFF.

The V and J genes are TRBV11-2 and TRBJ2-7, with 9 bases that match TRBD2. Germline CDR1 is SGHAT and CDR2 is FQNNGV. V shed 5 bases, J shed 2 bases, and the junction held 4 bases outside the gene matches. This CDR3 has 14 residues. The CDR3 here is CASSPTSGPYEQYF. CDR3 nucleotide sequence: TGTGCCAGCAGCCCGACTAGCGGACCCTACGAGCAGTACTTC.

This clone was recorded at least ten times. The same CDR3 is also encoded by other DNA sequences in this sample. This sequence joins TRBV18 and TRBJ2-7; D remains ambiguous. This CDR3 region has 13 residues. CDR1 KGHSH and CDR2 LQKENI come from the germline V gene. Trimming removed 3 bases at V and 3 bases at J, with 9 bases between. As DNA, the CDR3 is TGTGCCAGCTCACCCACGGCAGACTACGAGCAGTACTTC. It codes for CASSPTADYEQYF.

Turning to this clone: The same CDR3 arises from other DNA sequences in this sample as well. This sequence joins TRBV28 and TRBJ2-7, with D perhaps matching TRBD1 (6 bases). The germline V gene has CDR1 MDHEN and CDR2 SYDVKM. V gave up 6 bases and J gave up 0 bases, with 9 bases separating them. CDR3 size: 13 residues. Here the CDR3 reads CASRRQASYEQYF. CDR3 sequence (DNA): TGTGCCAGCAGACGACAGGCCTCCTACGAGCAGTACTTC.